These T cell receptor beta chains were read from a single sample in a study of blood T cell repertoires in COVID-19. Here immunoSEQ multiplex PCR was the method, and the copy in TCRdb shows in-frame clones only, minus some. This sample carries around 97,000 clones, approximately 87% of them seen once, and the ten largest clones take 10% to 15%. Material for sequencing was peripheral blood. The receptor set was obtained from a human donor in a cohort sampled during active or convalescent COVID-19. Each CDR3 is given with its conserved first and last residue. D genes are given only for firm matches. Clone size is not always given. Where it is, it says once, few, many or a class for expanded clones.

>14|-|TRBV10-3|TRBJ1-2|-
TGTGCCATCAATGAGGCAGGCGACAACTATGGCTACACCTTC
CAINEAGDNYGYTF
>15|TRBD2|TRBV5-4|TRBJ2-1|-
TGTGCCAGCAGCCCCCCGACTAGCGGGGGGAATGAGCAGTTCTTC
CASSPPTSGGNEQFF
>16|-|TRBV6-2/TRBV6-3|TRBJ1-5|-
TGTGCCAGCAGTTCATCGGGCGGGGCAGGCAATCAGCCCCAGCATTTT
CASSSSGGAGNQPQHF
>13|-|TRBV5-4|TRBJ2-5|-
TGTGCCAGCAGCTTGGCAGGGGTGGAGACCCAGTACTTC
CASSLAGVETQYF
>15|TRBD1|TRBV24-1|TRBJ1-4|few
TGTGCCACCAGTACGTCAGGGGGAAATAATGAAAAACTGTTTTTT
CATSTSGGNNEKLFF
>14|TRBD2|TRBV4-1|TRBJ2-5|few
TGCGCCAGCAGCCAAGAAGGCGGGAGGGAGACCCAGTACTTC
CASSQEGGRETQYF
>13|-|TRBV6-5|TRBJ2-2|-
TGTGCCAGCAGTTGGCAGGCGACCGGGGAGCTGTTTTTT
CASSWQATGELFF
>11|-|TRBV5-1|TRBJ2-1|once
TGCGCCAGCGGGCCTACAAATGAGCAGTTCTTC
CASGPTNEQFF
>14|-|TRBV28|TRBJ1-4|-
TGTGCCAGCAGCAATCAGGGGCCCGGTGAAAAACTGTTTTTT
CASSNQGPGEKLFF
>16|TRBD2|TRBV4-1|TRBJ2-7|-
TGCGCCAGCAGCCAAGATGGGGGGGGTGGAATCGACGAGCAGTACTTC
CASSQDGGGGIDEQYF
>13|TRBD1|TRBV2|TRBJ1-3|-
TGTGCCAGCAGCCAGGGGGCGGGAAACACCATATATTTT
CASSQGAGNTIYF
>14|TRBD2|TRBV10-2|TRBJ2-3|-
TGCGCCAGCAGTGATGTAGCGGGGACAGATACGCAGTATTTT
CASSDVAGTDTQYF
>18|-|TRBV15|TRBJ2-7|-
TGTGCCACCAGCAGAGATGCCGCGGGACCCTCTCACGCCTACGAGCAGTACTTC
CATSRDAAGPSHAYEQYF
>15|TRBD1|TRBV5-5|TRBJ2-3|-
TGTGCCAGCAGCTTGATCGGACAGGGGGAAGATACGCAGTATTTT
CASSLIGQGEDTQYF
>15|TRBD1|TRBV19|TRBJ2-5|-
TGTGCCAGTGGCATAACAGGGGGCGCGGGGGAGACCCAGTACTTC
CASGITGGAGETQYF
>15|-|TRBV6-5|TRBJ1-1|-
TGTGCCAGCCCTGGGCCGGGGGTTGGGGACACTGAAGCTTTCTTT
CASPGPGVGDTEAFF
>16|TRBD1|TRBV9|TRBJ2-2|-
TGTGCCAGCAGCGTAGGCCCAGGGGGCGAGACCGGGGAGCTGTTTTTT
CASSVGPGGETGELFF
>14|TRBD1|TRBV14|TRBJ1-2|-
TGTGCCAGCAGCCCCGGGACAGCTAACTATGGCTACACCTTC
CASSPGTANYGYTF
>12|-|TRBV19|TRBJ1-1|few
TGTGCCAGTAGGACGGGGAACACTGAAGCTTTCTTT
CASRTGNTEAFF
>13|-|TRBV11-3|TRBJ2-5|-
TGTGCCAGCAGCCACCGGGGGTTGGAGACCCAGTACTTC
CASSHRGLETQYF
>16|TRBD1|TRBV28|TRBJ1-6|once
TGTGCCAGCAGGCTCTACACAGGGGGCTGGAATTCACCCCTCCACTTT
CASRLYTGGWNSPLHF
>16|-|TRBV12-5|TRBJ2-1|few
TGTGCTAGTGGTCCGAGAGTCGGGGGGCTGGCTAATGAGCAGTTCTTC
CASGPRVGGLANEQFF
>14|-|TRBV4-2|TRBJ1-1|-
TGTGCCAGCAGCCAAGGAGGGACAAGGGGTGAAGCTTTCTTT
CASSQGGTRGEAFF
>13|TRBD1|TRBV7-3|TRBJ1-1|-
TGTGCCAGCAGCTCAGACAGGGGGACTGAAGCTTTCTTT
CASSSDRGTEAFF
>16|TRBD1|TRBV24-1|TRBJ2-1|few
TGTGCCACCAGTGATTCGGGACAGGGAACCCACAATGAGCAGTTCTTC
CATSDSGQGTHNEQFF
>15|-|TRBV5-5|TRBJ2-3|-
TGTGCCAGCAGCAAAACGACAGGAGACACAGATACGCAGTATTTT
CASSKTTGDTDTQYF
>16|TRBD2|TRBV11-3|TRBJ2-7|-
TGTGCCAGCAGCTTAGATGAAGGCGGGGGGAGGGACGAGCAGTACTTC
CASSLDEGGGRDEQYF
>13|-|TRBV11-3|TRBJ1-2|-
TGTGCCAGCAGCTCCGATGGACATTTTGGCTACACCTTC
CASSSDGHFGYTF
>14|-|TRBV7-3|TRBJ2-2|few
TGTGCCAGCAGCTTGACAGGGAACACCGGGGAGCTGTTTTTT
CASSLTGNTGELFF
>13|-|TRBV6-5|TRBJ1-5|-
TGTGCCAGCAGACCGGGTGGCAATCAGCCCCAGCATTTT
CASRPGGNQPQHF
>12|-|TRBV6-5|TRBJ2-1|-
TGTGCCAGCGTCCGGGGATACAATGAGCAGTTCTTC
CASVRGYNEQFF
>14|-|TRBV9|TRBJ1-5|-
TGTGCCAGCAGCGTAGGCTCAGGGGATCAGCCCCAGCATTTT
CASSVGSGDQPQHF
>14|-|TRBV9|TRBJ1-5|-
TGTGCCAGCAGCGAAGACTCAAGCAATCAGCCCCAGCATTTT
CASSEDSSNQPQHF
>17|TRBD1|TRBV7-9|TRBJ1-2|once
TGTGCCAGCAGTAATTGGGACAGAGGGATATCTAACTATGGCTACACCTTC
CASSNWDRGISNYGYTF
>14|TRBD2|TRBV19|TRBJ2-7|-
TGTGCCAGTTCGGGAGGGAGGTCCTCCTACGAGCAGTACTTC
CASSGGRSSYEQYF
>15|TRBD1|TRBV6-5|TRBJ2-3|-
TGTGCCAGCAGTCAGGACAGGGGATTGTCTGATACGCAGTATTTT
CASSQDRGLSDTQYF
>15|TRBD1|TRBV7-9|TRBJ2-7|-
TGTGCCAGCAGCTTAACCGGACAGGATGAGTACGAGCAGTACTTC
CASSLTGQDEYEQYF
>15|-|TRBV7-9|TRBJ1-3|-
TGTGCCAGCAGCTTAGCGACACGGAGGTACGGCACCATATATTTT
CASSLATRRYGTIYF
>16|TRBD2|TRBV13|TRBJ2-3|-
TGTGCCAGCAGCTCATTAGCGGGGGCATACACAGATACGCAGTATTTT
CASSSLAGAYTDTQYF
>13|-|TRBV29-1|TRBJ1-1|-
TGCAGCGTTGTACGGATGGCGGACACTGAAGCTTTCTTT
CSVVRMADTEAFF
>13|-|TRBV7-9|TRBJ1-2|-
TGTGCCAGCAGCCCACAGGGTAACTATGGCTACACCTTC
CASSPQGNYGYTF
>14|-|TRBV7-8|TRBJ1-4|once
TGTGCCAGCAGCTTAGGAGGGATGAATGAAAAACTGTTTTTT
CASSLGGMNEKLFF
>13|-|TRBV11-2|TRBJ2-7|-
TGTGCCAGCAGCTTAGAAGCAGGGCACGAGCAGTACTTC
CASSLEAGHEQYF
>16|-|TRBV5-4|TRBJ2-5|-
TGTGCCAGCAGCTCTACTAGATATCGAGGCCTGGAGACCCAGTACTTC
CASSSTRYRGLETQYF
>16|-|TRBV4-1|TRBJ2-2|-
TGCGCCAGCAGCCAAAGAAGCGGGTCGAACACCGGGGAGCTGTTTTTT
CASSQRSGSNTGELFF